One and the same sample provided the 31 T cell receptor beta chains below, sequenced in a study of blood T cell repertoires in COVID-19. Method: immunoSEQ multiplex PCR; TCRdb's copy keeps in-frame clones and lacks some. The repertoire has 150,000 or so clones, around four fifths of them found once; the top ten carry roughly a fifth. The sequencing sample was made of peripheral blood. These receptors were taken from a woman older than 75 with acute or convalescent COVID-19.

CDR3 amino acids: CASSMGGQGEQFF. The CDR3 region has the DNA TGTGCCAGCAGCATGGGTGGCCAGGGTGAGCAGTTCTTC. V and J are TRBV7-9 and TRBJ2-1; tentative D call: TRBD1 (5 bases). Germline CDR1 SEHNR, CDR2 FQNEAQ (reference sequence). The CDR3 spans 13 residues. Trimming removed 5 bases from V and 9 bases from J, with 14 bases in between. Together with reference TRBV7-9 and TRBJ2-1, the CDR3 gives the full variable domain: DTGVSQNPRHKITKRGQNVTFRCDPISEHNRLYWYRQTLGQGPEFLTYFQNEAQLEKSRLLSDRFSAERPKGSFSTLEIQRTEQGDSAMYLCASSMGGQGEQFFGPGTRLTVL.

The chain has TRBV5-1 and TRBJ2-1, with a possible D match to TRBD2 (6 bases). Per the germline V gene, CDR1 is SGHRS and CDR2 is YFSETQ. The CDR3 contains 16 residues. The V and J ends lost 6 bases and 0 bases respectively, with 16 bases between them. As DNA, the CDR3 is TGCGCCAGCACCCAACTCGGGGGAGGCTCCTACAATGAGCAGTTCTTC. This codes for CASTQLGGGSYNEQFF.

The chain has TRBV6-5 and TRBJ1-1, with D maybe TRBD1 (6 bases). This CDR3 is built from 14 residues. Trimming left V 10 bases short and J 2 bases short, with 17 bases between. In germline, CDR1 is MNHEY, CDR2 SVGAGI. CDR3 DNA sequence: TGTGCCACCCACCAGGGGCCACCTAACACTGAAGCTTTCTTT. As protein: CATHQGPPNTEAFF.

This clone has a single count. V gene TRBV11-2 combines with J gene TRBJ2-7; 10 nucleotides match TRBD2. V dropped 5 bases and J dropped 6; count of bases not matched to a gene: 16. This CDR3 has 17 residues. CDR1 is SGHAT, CDR2 FQNNGV, per germline. The CDR3 spells CASSPLTSGSLRTEQYF. The CDR3 DNA follows: TGTGCCAGCAGCCCCCTGACTAGCGGGTCCCTCCGAACCGAGCAGTACTTC. The full variable domain, in which reference TRBV11-2 and TRBJ2-7 provide the parts outside the CDR3, is EAGVAQSPRYKIIEKRQSVAFWCNPISGHATLYWYQQILGQGPKLLIQFQNNGVVDDSQLPKDRFSAERLKGVDSTLKIQPAKLEDSAVYLCASSPLTSGSLRTEQYFGPGTRLTVT.

The V call is TRBV4-1, the J call TRBJ1-1; D is ambiguous. V lost 1 base, J lost 9 bases, and 15 bases lay in between. CDR3 size: 14 residues. Germline loops: CDR1 MGHRA, CDR2 YSYEKL. The CDR3 is CASSQVSSASQAFF. CDR3 DNA: TGCGCCAGCAGCCAAGTTTCTTCAGCGTCGCAAGCTTTCTTT.

The chain has TRBV29-1 and TRBJ1-1, with TRBD1 matching over 7 bases. Germline CDR1 is SQVTM and CDR2 is ANQGSEA. Unmatched junction bases numbered 5, after V lost 7 bases and J lost 3 bases. There are 12 residues in the CDR3. CDR3 nucleotides: TGCAGCGCCGGACAGGAGTACACTGAAGCTTTCTTT. It encodes CSAGQEYTEAFF.

The chain carries TRBV29-1 and TRBJ1-5; no definite D call. Germline CDR1 and CDR2: SQVTM and ANQGSEA. The CDR3 is 13 residues long. Trimming left V 4 bases short and J 3 bases short, with 10 bases between. CDR3: CSVAVEINQPQHF. CDR3 DNA sequence: TGCAGCGTTGCCGTGGAGATCAATCAGCCCCAGCATTTT.

CDR3 nucleotides: TGTGCCAGCAGCTCAGGACTAGCGGGAGGGTACAATGAGCAGTTCTTC. Amino acid sequence: CASSSGLAGGYNEQFF. The chain links TRBV11-3 to TRBJ2-1; 15 nucleotides align to TRBD2. Trimming cost V 4 bases and J 4 bases; bases outside gene matches: 2. Germline assignment: CDR1 SGHNT and CDR2 YENEEA. The CDR3 covers 16 residues. The whole variable domain, remainder taken from reference TRBV11-3 and TRBJ2-1, is EAGVVQSPRYKIIEKKQPVAFWCNPISGHNTLYWYLQNLGQGPELLIRYENEEAVDDSQLPKDRFSAERLKGVDSTLKIQPAELGDSAVYLCASSSGLAGGYNEQFFGPGTRLTVL.

CDR3 loop: CASSQDGGAHVTQYF. The CDR3 DNA sequence: TGTGCCAGCAGCCAAGATGGGGGGGCGCATGTTACGCAGTATTTT. V is TRBV3-1 (or the pseudogene TRBV3-2) and J is TRBJ2-3; TRBD2 is a possible D gene (7 bases). The ends were cut back, 0 bases at V and 8 bases at J, with 15 bases in the middle. The germline V gene has CDR1 LGHDT and CDR2 YNNKEL (reference sequence). The CDR3 runs to 15 residues.

The V and J genes are TRBV27 and TRBJ2-5; D may be TRBD1 (5 bases). The CDR3 spans 13 residues. The V and J ends lost 6 bases and 0 bases respectively, with 8 bases between them. Germline V gene lookup returns CDR1 MNHEY and CDR2 SMNVEV (reference sequence). The CDR3: CASSTGDQETQYF. Here the CDR3 DNA reads TGTGCCAGCAGCACAGGCGACCAAGAGACCCAGTACTTC.

The V and J genes are TRBV5-4 and TRBJ2-7, with D maybe TRBD2 (6 bases). Germline V gene sequence: CDR1 SGHNT, CDR2 YYREEE (reference sequence). This CDR3 spans 13 amino acids. Trimming pared 0 bases from V and 6 bases from J, leaving 10 bases between. CDR3 DNA: TGTGCCAGCAGCTTGGTACGGGACTCCGAGCAGTACTTC. Amino acids: CASSLVRDSEQYF.

The V and J genes are TRBV5-6 and TRBJ2-7, with TRBD2 matching 9 bases. Per germline, CDR1 SGHDT and CDR2 YYEEEE. The J segment lost 2 bases and the V segment lost 0 bases, leaving 6 bases of the junction unmatched. This CDR3 spans 16 amino acids. The DNA of the CDR3 is TGTGCCAGCAGCTTGGTATTAGCGGGAGACCCCTACGAGCAGTACTTC. Protein product: CASSLVLAGDPYEQYF.

The chain couples TRBV5-6 to TRBJ1-5, with 7 bases lining up with TRBD1. The CDR3 has 16 residues. With V trimmed by 4 bases and J by 0 bases, 7 bases remained unmatched. Germline assignment: CDR1 SGHDT and CDR2 YYEEEE. CDR3 bases: TGTGCCAGCAGCGAGACAGGGCGAAATAGCAATCAGCCCCAGCATTTT. This sequence encodes CASSETGRNSNQPQHF.

V usage is TRBV4-1 and J usage is TRBJ1-5, with D possibly matching TRBD1 (6 bases). Germline V lookup: CDR1 MGHRA, CDR2 YSYEKL. V was trimmed by 1 base and J by 4 bases, leaving 17 bases between them. CDR3 size: 17 residues. The CDR3 bases are TGCGCCAGCAGCCAAGGTGGAACCGGGACACGAAATCAGCCCCAGCATTTT. Translated, it gives CASSQGGTGTRNQPQHF.

The chain couples TRBV3-1 (or the pseudogene TRBV3-2) to TRBJ2-3, with D perhaps matching TRBD1 (6 bases). This CDR3 region has 11 residues. Germline V gene lookup returns CDR1 LGHDT and CDR2 YNNKEL (reference sequence). Trimming took off 0 bases at V and 14 bases at J, with 9 bases between the two ends. CDR3 sequence reads: CASSQDQGRYF. The CDR3 region has the DNA TGTGCCAGCAGCCAAGATCAGGGGAGGTATTTT.

This chain joins TRBV27 and TRBJ2-5; TRBD2 agrees at 10 bases. Germline trimming cut 5 bases from V and 5 bases from J; bases unmatched to any gene: 11. Per the germline V gene, CDR1 is MNHEY and CDR2 is SMNVEV (reference sequence). There are 16 residues in the CDR3. The CDR3 loop reads CASSPERGGLPETQYF. The CDR3 DNA sequence: TGTGCCAGCAGTCCCGAGCGGGGGGGCCTTCCGGAGACCCAGTACTTC.

The chain carries TRBV6-5 and TRBJ2-7; 9 bases are a match to TRBD1. There are 14 residues in the CDR3. Per germline, CDR1 MNHEY and CDR2 SVGAGI. Trimming removed 5 bases from V and 6 bases from J; junction bases left unmatched: 8. CDR3 sequence reads: CASSRAGQGFEQYF. The CDR3 DNA follows: TGTGCCAGCAGTAGAGCGGGACAGGGCTTCGAGCAGTACTTC.

A word on this clone: Distinct nucleotide sequences in the sample also encode this CDR3. This rearrangement joins TRBV6-5 to TRBJ1-1, with D possibly matching TRBD1 (6 bases). Germline V gives CDR1 MNHEY, CDR2 SVGAGI. V lost 0 bases and J 5 bases, leaving 7 bases between the germline ends. CDR3 length: 13 amino acids. CDR3 loop: CASSYSRGTEAFF. CDR3 in DNA: TGTGCCAGCAGTTACTCGAGGGGGACTGAAGCTTTCTTT.

The chain carries TRBV7-2 and TRBJ1-6; 9 bases fit TRBD1. There are 15 residues in the CDR3. Unmatched junction bases numbered 5, after V lost 4 bases and J lost 7 bases. CDR1 is SGHTA, CDR2 FQGNSA, per germline. The CDR3 nucleotides read TGTGCCAGCAGCTCGAACAGGGGGCTAAATTCACCCCTCCACTTT. Translation: CASSSNRGLNSPLHF.

This sequence joins TRBV5-1 and TRBJ2-1; TRBD2 matches at 7 bases. Trimming took 0 bases from V and 7 from J; bases not matched to a gene: 7. In germline, CDR1 is SGHRS, CDR2 YFSETQ. The CDR3 contains 15 residues. This CDR3 is CASSLGGGRRNEQFF. In DNA form, the CDR3 reads TGCGCCAGCAGCTTGGGGGGCGGGAGAAGAAATGAGCAGTTCTTC.

The chain has TRBV29-1 and TRBJ2-1, with TRBD2 matching over 8 bases. The length of the CDR3 is 14 residues. CDR1 is SQVTM and CDR2 is ANQGSEA in the germline V gene. J gave up 0 bases and V 4 bases, and 2 bases lay outside the gene matches. CDR3 loop: CSVARGGSYNEQFF. CDR3 in DNA: TGCAGCGTTGCCCGGGGGGGCTCCTACAATGAGCAGTTCTTC.

The chain uses TRBV19 and TRBJ1-1; TRBD1 is a possible D gene (5 bases). The CDR3 runs to 14 residues. Trimming pared 4 bases from V and 0 bases from J, leaving 9 bases between. CDR1 and CDR2 from the germline V gene are LNHDA and SQIVND (reference sequence). CDR3 sequence: CASSRTFMNTEAFF. The CDR3 DNA reads TGTGCCAGTAGTAGGACATTCATGAACACTGAAGCTTTCTTT.

J is TRBJ1-6 and V is TRBV5-4; tentatively, D is TRBD1 (5 bases). CDR1 SGHNT and CDR2 YYREEE come from the germline V gene (reference sequence). The V end was cut by 4 bases, the J end by 12 bases, with 17 bases between. This CDR3 comprises 14 residues. CDR3 region: CASSPGRLGGPLHF. DNA for the CDR3: TGTGCCAGCAGCCCGGGACGCCTGGGGGGACCCCTCCACTTT. The full variable domain, rest sourced from reference TRBV5-4 and TRBJ1-6, is ETGVTQSPTHLIKTRGQQVTLRCSSQSGHNTVSWYQQALGQGPQFIFQYYREEENGRGNFPPRFSGLQFPNYSSELNVNALELDDSALYLCASSPGRLGGPLHFGNGTRLTVT.

The chain is built from TRBV19 and TRBJ2-3; TRBD2 agrees at 8 bases. The CDR3 extends over 19 amino acids. Losses at the gene ends were 4 bases for V and 0 bases for J; bases not matched to a gene: 15. The germline gives CDR1 LNHDA, CDR2 SQIVND (reference sequence). In DNA, the CDR3 is TGTGCCAGTAGTACGGCCCGACTACTAGCGGAGCATAGCACAGATACGCAGTATTTT. It encodes CASSTARLLAEHSTDTQYF.

CDR3 bases: TGTGCCAGCAGTTTGGGGGGTAATTTTAGGAATGAGCAGTTCTTC. Protein product: CASSLGGNFRNEQFF. V usage is TRBV28 and J usage is TRBJ2-1; D may be TRBD2 (6 bases). V was clipped by 3 bases and J by 7 bases, with 16 bases between them. Germline V gives CDR1 MDHEN, CDR2 SYDVKM. This CDR3 is 15 amino acids long.

The rearrangement joins TRBV28 to TRBJ1-2; D unresolved. The CDR3 covers 15 residues. V gave up 6 bases and J gave up 3 bases, with 17 bases separating them. The germline gives CDR1 MDHEN, CDR2 SYDVKM. The CDR3 DNA reads as TGTGCCAGCAGCCCCACCCCCGGAGGTTACTATGGCTACACCTTC. Translated: CASSPTPGGYYGYTF.

The sample holds one count of this clone. The J gene is TRBJ1-5, the V gene TRBV2; 9 bases align to TRBD1. V lost 7 bases to trimming and J lost 0 bases; unmatched junction nucleotides: 7. From germline, CDR1 is SNHLY and CDR2 FYNNEI. The CDR3 covers 16 residues. For the CDR3, the DNA is TGTGCCAGCATTCAGGACAGGGGCATTAGCAATCAGCCCCAGCATTTT. As protein: CASIQDRGISNQPQHF.

V usage is TRBV6-6 and J usage is TRBJ2-7; D possibly corresponds to TRBD2 (6 bases). The germline V gene has CDR1 MNHNY and CDR2 SVGAGI (reference sequence). Trimming removed 5 bases at V and 4 bases at J, with 15 bases between. CDR3 length: 14 amino acids. CDR3 residues: CASSQGGTWYEQYF. The CDR3 nucleotides are TGTGCCAGCAGTCAAGGCGGGACCTGGTACGAGCAGTACTTC.

This rearrangement joins TRBV12-3 or TRBV12-4 to TRBJ2-5; TRBD1 matches at 8 bases. V lost 10 bases and J lost 9; bases outside the gene matches: 10. This CDR3 comprises 12 residues. The CDR3 nucleotides are TGTGCCACTGGGGGACAGGCCGGGTCCCAGTACTTC. Residues: CATGGQAGSQYF.

J is TRBJ2-7 and V is TRBV7-9; tentatively, D is TRBD2 (5 bases). The V gene's germline CDR1 is SEHNR and CDR2 FQNEAQ (reference sequence). The CDR3 has 15 residues. V was clipped by 1 base and J by 4 bases, with 14 bases between them. The CDR3 coding sequence is TGTGCCAGCAGCTTAGGTGGGAGAAGGCTGTACGAGCAGTACTTC. It yields the protein CASSLGGRRLYEQYF.

This sequence joins TRBV28 and TRBJ1-4, with TRBD1 matching over 9 bases. The junction had 3 bases not matched to a gene; V was cut back by 3 bases and J by 4 bases. Germline V gene data show CDR1 as MDHEN and CDR2 as SYDVKM. This CDR3 contains 15 residues. The CDR3 loop is CASSFMGQGNEKLFF. The CDR3 DNA reads TGTGCCAGCAGTTTTATGGGACAGGGTAATGAAAAACTGTTTTTT.